Below, 14 T cell receptor beta chains from the same sample are listed, as sequenced in a study of OX40 agonist ivuxolimab in advanced cancers. Libraries were prepared by immunoSEQ multiplex PCR; TCRdb keeps only in-frame clonotypes and omits some of them. The repertoire includes about 32,000 clones, 76% of them detected once, and less than 30% sits in the top ten. This sample comprised CD4+ or CD8+ T cells sorted from blood, obtained in a trial of the OX40 agonist ivuxolimab. The receptors come from an adult with an advanced solid tumor such as melanoma, head and neck, liver or kidney cancer.

This chain joins TRBV18 and TRBJ1-6; D ambiguous. CDR1 is KGHSH and CDR2 is LQKENI in the germline V gene. V lost 1 base, J lost 0 bases, and 4 bases lay in between. The CDR3 has 15 residues. CDR3 sequence: CASSPRSSYNSPLHF. The CDR3 DNA is TGTGCCAGCTCACCACGGAGCTCCTATAATTCACCCCTCCACTTT.

The J gene is TRBJ1-2, the V gene TRBV9, with 9 bases aligning to TRBD1. Germline CDR1 SGDLS, CDR2 YYNGEE. The CDR3 runs 16 residues. V was clipped by 0 bases and J by 2 bases; unmatched bases: 5. In DNA, the CDR3 is TGTGCCAGCAGCGTAGGACCGACAGGGGGGAACTATGGCTACACCTTC. It is translated as CASSVGPTGGNYGYTF.

The chain recombines TRBV4-1 with TRBJ1-4, with D tentatively TRBD1 (6 bases). Trimming took 2 bases from V and 6 from J, leaving 10 bases between them. CDR1 and CDR2 (germline): MGHRA, YSYEKL. The CDR3 is 14 residues long. CDR3 loop: CASSQRQADEKLFF. CDR3 coding DNA: TGCGCCAGCAGCCAACGACAGGCCGATGAAAAACTGTTTTTT.

This clone appeared once. CDR3 DNA: TGCGCCAGCAGCCCGGAGGCAGGTGTCATGAACACTGAAGCTTTCTTT. Translating it yields CASSPEAGVMNTEAFF. The chain couples TRBV5-1 to TRBJ1-1; no reliable D call. CDR3 size: 16 residues. Trimming removed 4 bases from V and 0 bases from J, with 16 bases in between. The germline V gene encodes CDR1 SGHRS and CDR2 YFSETQ.

CDR3 nucleotides: TGTGCCAGCAGCGTAGCTACGGGGGCGCGCACCGGGGAGCTGTTTTTT. It specifies CASSVATGARTGELFF. This chain uses TRBV9 with TRBJ2-2; D tentatively fits TRBD1 or TRBD2 (6 bases each). CDR3 length: 16 amino acids. Germline CDR1 is SGDLS and CDR2 is YYNGEE. Trimming pared 0 bases from V and 4 bases from J, leaving 13 bases between.

This clone was recorded only once. The V call is TRBV7-9, the J call TRBJ2-5, with TRBD1 identical over 8 bases. V lost 1 base, J lost 5 bases, and 9 bases stayed unmatched. Looked up from germline, CDR1 is SEHNR and CDR2 is FQNEAQ (reference sequence). The CDR3 totals 16 residues. CDR3 region: CASSLVSPTGVETQYF. CDR3 nucleotides: TGTGCCAGCAGCTTAGTTTCCCCGACAGGGGTGGAGACCCAGTACTTC.

The CDR3 DNA sequence: TGTGCCAGCAGCCAGCCCCCACAGAATGGCTACACCTTC. Its protein is CASSQPPQNGYTF. The gene calls are TRBV7-9 and TRBJ1-2; D remains ambiguous. Germline values: CDR1 SEHNR, CDR2 FQNEAQ (reference sequence). V was shortened by 5 bases and J by 6 bases, with 13 bases between the two germline ends. The CDR3 has 13 residues. Together with reference TRBV7-9 and TRBJ1-2, the CDR3 gives the full variable domain: DTGVSQNPRHKITKRGQNVTFRCDPISEHNRLYWYRQTLGQGPEFLTYFQNEAQLEKSRLLSDRFSAERPKGSFSTLEIQRTEQGDSAMYLCASSQPPQNGYTFGSGTRLTVV.

This sequence joins TRBV5-4 and TRBJ1-2; TRBD1 might be the D (5 bases). Germline V gene sequence: CDR1 SGHNT, CDR2 YYREEE (reference sequence). The length of the CDR3 is 15 residues. V gave up 0 bases and J gave up 8 bases, with 17 bases separating them. The CDR3 sequence: CASSLADSPYKGYTF. For the CDR3, the DNA is TGTGCCAGCAGCTTGGCCGACAGTCCTTACAAGGGCTACACCTTC.

The chain recombines TRBV6-4 with TRBJ2-3; 11 nucleotides align to TRBD2. The CDR3 is made up of 15 amino acids. The germline V gene encodes CDR1 MRHNA and CDR2 SNTAGT. V lost 6 bases to trimming and J lost 1 base; unmatched junction nucleotides: 3. The CDR3 DNA is TGTGCCAGCAGCTTGACTAGCGGGGGCACAGATACGCAGTATTTT. It encodes CASSLTSGGTDTQYF.

This clone came up a few times. The V and J genes are TRBV6-1 and TRBJ2-1; unclear D gene. Trimming left V 3 bases short and J 10 bases short, with 13 bases between. This CDR3 has 13 residues. CDR1 MNHNS and CDR2 SASEGT come from the germline V gene. The CDR3 sequence is CASSDHNLGEQFF. Written as DNA, the CDR3 is TGTGCCAGCAGTGACCATAATCTAGGGGAGCAGTTCTTC.

This chain links TRBV5-6 with TRBJ2-2, with 7 bases lining up with TRBD2. V trimming: 4 bases; J trimming: 6 bases; junction bases outside the gene matches: 12. Germline V gene sequence: CDR1 SGHDT, CDR2 YYEEEE. The CDR3 contains 16 residues. CDR3 in amino acids: CASSGPTSLESGELFF. CDR3 coding DNA: TGTGCCAGCAGCGGGCCGACTAGCTTGGAATCCGGGGAGCTGTTTTTT. Together with reference TRBV5-6 and TRBJ2-2, the CDR3 gives the full variable domain: DAGVTQSPTHLIKTRGQQVTLRCSPKSGHDTVSWYQQALGQGPQFIFQYYEEEERQRGNFPDRFSGHQFPNYSSELNVNALLLGDSALYLCASSGPTSLESGELFFGEGSRLTVL.

This clone ranks as medium-sized (0.01 to 0.1%). The V call is TRBV13, the J call TRBJ1-5; weak D call: TRBD1 (5 bases). The germline CDR1 and CDR2 sequences are PRHDT and FYEKMQ (reference sequence). The CDR3 consists of 14 residues. Trimming took off 3 bases at V and 3 bases at J, with 9 bases between the two ends. CDR3 protein: CASSLGRDNQPQHF. CDR3 bases: TGTGCCAGCAGCTTGGGACGGGACAATCAGCCCCAGCATTTT.

Written as DNA, the CDR3 is TGTGCCAGCAGCTTGATCGGACGGAACACTGAAGCTTTCTTT. Encoded protein: CASSLIGRNTEAFF. The rearrangement links TRBV5-6 to TRBJ1-1, with no clear D. CDR3 length equals 14 residues. V was trimmed by 1 base and J by 1 base, leaving 8 bases between them. Per germline, CDR1 SGHDT and CDR2 YYEEEE.

This clone was recorded once. The chain joins TRBV7-9 to TRBJ1-2; a possible D gene is TRBD1 (5 bases). Germline V gives CDR1 SEHNR, CDR2 FQNEAQ (reference sequence). CDR3 size: 12 residues. Trimming shortened V by 3 bases and J by 4 bases, and 6 bases separated the two germline ends. This CDR3 is CASSFDSYGYTF. CDR3 DNA sequence: TGTGCCAGCAGCTTCGACAGCTATGGCTACACCTTC.